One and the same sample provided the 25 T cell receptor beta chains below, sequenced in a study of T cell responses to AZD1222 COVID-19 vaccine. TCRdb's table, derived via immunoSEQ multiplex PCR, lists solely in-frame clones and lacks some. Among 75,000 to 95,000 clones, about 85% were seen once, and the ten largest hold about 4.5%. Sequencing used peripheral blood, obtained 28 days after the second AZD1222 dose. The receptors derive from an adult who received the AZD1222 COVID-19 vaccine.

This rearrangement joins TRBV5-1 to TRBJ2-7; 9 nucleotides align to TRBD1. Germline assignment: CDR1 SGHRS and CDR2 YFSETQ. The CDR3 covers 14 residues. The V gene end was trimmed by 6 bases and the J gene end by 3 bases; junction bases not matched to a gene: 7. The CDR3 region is CASNLQGASYEQYF. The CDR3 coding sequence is TGCGCCAGCAACTTACAGGGGGCAAGCTACGAGCAGTACTTC.

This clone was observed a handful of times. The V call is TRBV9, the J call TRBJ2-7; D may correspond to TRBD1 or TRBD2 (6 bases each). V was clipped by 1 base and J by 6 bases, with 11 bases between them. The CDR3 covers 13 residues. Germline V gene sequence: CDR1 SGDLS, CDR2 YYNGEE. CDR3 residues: CASSVIGGPEQYF. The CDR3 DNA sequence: TGTGCCAGCAGCGTAATTGGGGGGCCCGAGCAGTACTTC. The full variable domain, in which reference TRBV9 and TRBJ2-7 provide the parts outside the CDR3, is DSGVTQTPKHLITATGQRVTLRCSPRSGDLSVYWYQQSLDQGLQFLIQYYNGEERAKGNILERFSAQQFPDLHSELNLSSLELGDSALYFCASSVIGGPEQYFGPGTRLTVT.

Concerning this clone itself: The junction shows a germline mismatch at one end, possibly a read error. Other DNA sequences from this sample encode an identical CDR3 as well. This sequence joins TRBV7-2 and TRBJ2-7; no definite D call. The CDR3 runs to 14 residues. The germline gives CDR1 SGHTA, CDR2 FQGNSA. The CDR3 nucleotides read TGTGCCAGCAGCTTAGAGGGCAGCATCTACGAACAGTACTTC. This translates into CASSLEGSIYEQYF.

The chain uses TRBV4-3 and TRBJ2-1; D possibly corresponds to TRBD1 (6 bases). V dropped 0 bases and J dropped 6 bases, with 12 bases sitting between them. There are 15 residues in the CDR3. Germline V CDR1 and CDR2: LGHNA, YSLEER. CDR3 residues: CASSQDWGLSNEQFF. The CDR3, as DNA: TGCGCCAGCAGCCAAGATTGGGGGCTCAGCAATGAGCAGTTCTTC.

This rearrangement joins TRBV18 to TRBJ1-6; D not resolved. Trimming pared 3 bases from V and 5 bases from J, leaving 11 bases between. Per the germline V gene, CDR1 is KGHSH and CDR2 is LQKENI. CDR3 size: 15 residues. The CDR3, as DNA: TGTGCCAGCTCACCTCGGGGAAGGGATAATTCACCCCTCCACTTT. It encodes CASSPRGRDNSPLHF.

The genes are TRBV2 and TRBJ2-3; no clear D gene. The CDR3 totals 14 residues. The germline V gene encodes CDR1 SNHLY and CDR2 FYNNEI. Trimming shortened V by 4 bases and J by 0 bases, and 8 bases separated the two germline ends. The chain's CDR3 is CASSVGTSTDTQYF. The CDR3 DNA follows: TGTGCCAGCAGTGTGGGAACTAGCACAGATACGCAGTATTTT.

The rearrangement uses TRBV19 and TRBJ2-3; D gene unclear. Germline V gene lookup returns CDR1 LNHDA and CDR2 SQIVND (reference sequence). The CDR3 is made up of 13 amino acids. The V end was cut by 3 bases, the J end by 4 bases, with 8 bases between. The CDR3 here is CASSIAYADTQYF. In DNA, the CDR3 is TGTGCCAGTAGTATTGCCTATGCAGATACGCAGTATTTT.

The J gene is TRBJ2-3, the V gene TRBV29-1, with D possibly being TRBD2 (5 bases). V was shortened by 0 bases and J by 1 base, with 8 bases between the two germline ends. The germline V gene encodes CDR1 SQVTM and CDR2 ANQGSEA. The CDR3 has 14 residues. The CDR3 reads CSVEDPGGTDTQYF. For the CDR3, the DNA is TGCAGCGTTGAAGATCCCGGGGGCACAGATACGCAGTATTTT.

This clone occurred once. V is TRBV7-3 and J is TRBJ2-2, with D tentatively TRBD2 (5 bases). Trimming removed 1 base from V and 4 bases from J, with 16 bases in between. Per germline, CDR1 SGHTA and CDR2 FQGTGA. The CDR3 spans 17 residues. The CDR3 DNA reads TGTGCCAGCAGCTTAAGGGCTGCAGCGGATCCCACCGGGGAGCTGTTTTTT. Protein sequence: CASSLRAAADPTGELFF.

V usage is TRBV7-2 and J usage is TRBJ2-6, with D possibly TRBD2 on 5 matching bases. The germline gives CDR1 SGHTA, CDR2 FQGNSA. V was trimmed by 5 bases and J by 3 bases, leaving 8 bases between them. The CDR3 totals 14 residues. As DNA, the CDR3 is TGTGCCAGCAGCCAAGGAGGTGGGGCCAACGTCCTGACTTTC. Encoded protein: CASSQGGGANVLTF.

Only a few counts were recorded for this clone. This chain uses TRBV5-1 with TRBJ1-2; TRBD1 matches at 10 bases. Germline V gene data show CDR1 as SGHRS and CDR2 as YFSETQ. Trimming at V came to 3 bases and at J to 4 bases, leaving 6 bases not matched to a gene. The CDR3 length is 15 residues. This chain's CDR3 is CASSSLGQGVYGYTF. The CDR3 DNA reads TGCGCCAGCAGCTCTCTTGGACAGGGGGTCTATGGCTACACCTTC.

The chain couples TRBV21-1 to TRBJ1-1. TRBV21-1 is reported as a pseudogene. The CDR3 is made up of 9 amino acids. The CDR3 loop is CASSNEAFF. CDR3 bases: TGTGCCAGCAGCAATGAAGCTTTCTTT.

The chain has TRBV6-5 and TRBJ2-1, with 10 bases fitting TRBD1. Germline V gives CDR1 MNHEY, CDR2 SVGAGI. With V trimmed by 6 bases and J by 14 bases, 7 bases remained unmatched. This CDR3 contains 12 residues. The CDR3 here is CASRSSGTGEFF. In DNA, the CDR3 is TGTGCCAGCAGATCCTCCGGGACAGGGGAGTTCTTC.

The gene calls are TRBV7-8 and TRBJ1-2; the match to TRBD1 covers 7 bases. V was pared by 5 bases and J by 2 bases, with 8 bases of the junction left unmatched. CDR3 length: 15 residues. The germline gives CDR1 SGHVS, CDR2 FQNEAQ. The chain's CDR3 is CASSQPTGQNYGYTF. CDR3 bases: TGTGCCAGCAGCCAACCGACAGGGCAAAACTATGGCTACACCTTC.

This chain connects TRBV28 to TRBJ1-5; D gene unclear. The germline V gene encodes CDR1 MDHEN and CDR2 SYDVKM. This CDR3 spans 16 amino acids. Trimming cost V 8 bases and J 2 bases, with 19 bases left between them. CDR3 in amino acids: CASLTPAVAGNQPQHF. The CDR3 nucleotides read TGTGCCAGCTTAACCCCAGCGGTGGCGGGCAATCAGCCCCAGCATTTT.

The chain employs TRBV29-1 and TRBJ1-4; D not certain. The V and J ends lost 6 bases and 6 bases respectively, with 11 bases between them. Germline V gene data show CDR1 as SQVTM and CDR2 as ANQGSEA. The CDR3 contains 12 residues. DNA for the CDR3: TGCAGCGTCAGGACCGGGGATGAAAAACTGTTTTTT. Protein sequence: CSVRTGDEKLFF.

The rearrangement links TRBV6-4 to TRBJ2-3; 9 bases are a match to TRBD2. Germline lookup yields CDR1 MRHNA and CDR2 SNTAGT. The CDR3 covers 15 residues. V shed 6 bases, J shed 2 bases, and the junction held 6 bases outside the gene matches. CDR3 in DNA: TGTGCCAGCAGCCCGACTAGCGGTCCCACAGATACGCAGTATTTT. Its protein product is CASSPTSGPTDTQYF.

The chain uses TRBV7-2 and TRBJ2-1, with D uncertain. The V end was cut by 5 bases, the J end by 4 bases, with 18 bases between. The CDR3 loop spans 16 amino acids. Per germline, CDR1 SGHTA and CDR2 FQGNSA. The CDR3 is CASSPPPRAQYNEQFF. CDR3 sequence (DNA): TGTGCCAGCAGCCCACCGCCCCGGGCACAGTACAATGAGCAGTTCTTC.

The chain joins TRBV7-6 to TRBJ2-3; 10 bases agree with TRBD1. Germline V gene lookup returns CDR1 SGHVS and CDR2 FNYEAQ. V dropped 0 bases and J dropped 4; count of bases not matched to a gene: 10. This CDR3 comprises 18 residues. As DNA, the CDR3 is TGTGCCAGCAGCTTAGCGGGGGCGGGACAGGGGTATTCAGATACGCAGTATTTT. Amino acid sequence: CASSLAGAGQGYSDTQYF.

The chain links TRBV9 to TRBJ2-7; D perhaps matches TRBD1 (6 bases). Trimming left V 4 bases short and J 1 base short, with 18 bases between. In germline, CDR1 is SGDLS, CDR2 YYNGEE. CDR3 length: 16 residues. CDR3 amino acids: CASSLRPGDTSYEQYF. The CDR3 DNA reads TGTGCCAGCAGCCTAAGACCCGGGGACACATCCTACGAGCAGTACTTC.

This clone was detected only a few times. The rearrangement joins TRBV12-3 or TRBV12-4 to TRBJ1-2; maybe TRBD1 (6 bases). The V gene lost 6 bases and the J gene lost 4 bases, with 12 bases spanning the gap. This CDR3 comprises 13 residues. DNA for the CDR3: TGTGCCAGCAGGTTTGGACAGATCTATGGCTACACCTTC. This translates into CASRFGQIYGYTF.

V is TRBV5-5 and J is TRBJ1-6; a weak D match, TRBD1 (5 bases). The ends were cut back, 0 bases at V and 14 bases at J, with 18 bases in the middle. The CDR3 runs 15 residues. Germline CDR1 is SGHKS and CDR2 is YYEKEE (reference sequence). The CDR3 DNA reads TGTGCCAGCAGCTTGGCAGGGTTCGCAGAGTGGACCCTCCACTTT. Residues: CASSLAGFAEWTLHF.

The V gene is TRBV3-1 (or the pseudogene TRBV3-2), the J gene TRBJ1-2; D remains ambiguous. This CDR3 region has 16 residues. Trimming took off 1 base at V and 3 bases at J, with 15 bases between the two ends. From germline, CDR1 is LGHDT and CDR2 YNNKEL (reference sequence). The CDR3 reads CASSQGDLYRDYGYTF. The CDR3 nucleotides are TGTGCCAGCAGCCAAGGCGACTTATATAGGGACTATGGCTACACCTTC.

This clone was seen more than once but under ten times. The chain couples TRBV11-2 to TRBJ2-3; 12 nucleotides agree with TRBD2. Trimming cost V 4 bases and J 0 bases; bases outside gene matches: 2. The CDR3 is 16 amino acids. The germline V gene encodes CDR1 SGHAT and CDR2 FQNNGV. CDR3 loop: CASSSLAGGSTDTQYF. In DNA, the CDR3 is TGTGCCAGCAGCTCACTAGCGGGGGGCAGCACAGATACGCAGTATTTT.

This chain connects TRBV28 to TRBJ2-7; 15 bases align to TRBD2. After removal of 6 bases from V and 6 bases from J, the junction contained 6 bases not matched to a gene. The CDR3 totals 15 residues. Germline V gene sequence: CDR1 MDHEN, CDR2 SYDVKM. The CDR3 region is CASSDRTSGRAEQYF. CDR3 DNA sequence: TGTGCCAGCAGCGACCGGACTAGCGGGAGGGCCGAGCAGTACTTC.